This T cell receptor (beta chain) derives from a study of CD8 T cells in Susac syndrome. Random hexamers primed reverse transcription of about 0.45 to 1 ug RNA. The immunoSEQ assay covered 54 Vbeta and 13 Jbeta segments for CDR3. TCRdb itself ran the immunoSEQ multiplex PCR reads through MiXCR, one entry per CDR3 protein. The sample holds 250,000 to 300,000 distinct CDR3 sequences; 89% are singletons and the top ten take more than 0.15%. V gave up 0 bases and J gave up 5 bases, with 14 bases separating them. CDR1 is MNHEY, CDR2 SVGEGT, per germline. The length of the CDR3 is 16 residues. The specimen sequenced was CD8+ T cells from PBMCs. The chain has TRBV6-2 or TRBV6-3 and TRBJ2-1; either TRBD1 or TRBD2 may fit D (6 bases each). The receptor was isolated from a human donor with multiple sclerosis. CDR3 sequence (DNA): TGTGCCAGCAGTTACTCGATGGGGGGCCTGGACAATGAGCAGTTCTTC. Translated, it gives CASSYSMGGLDNEQFF.